This entry concerns a single T cell receptor (beta chain). What antigen it recognizes has not been identified. Nothing much larger sits one base from this clone, and base qualities are not available. In the germline V gene (reference sequence), CDR1 corresponds to SEHNR and CDR2 to FQNEAQ. V has 3 bases trimmed and J has 3 bases trimmed; junction bases matching no gene number 4. The CDR3 has 15 amino acids, counting the end cysteine and phenylalanine. Only the CDR3 DNA is retained, 45 bases long and in frame from the first base. This specimen comes from a study of blood T cell repertoires in COVID-19 (dated by TCRdb to between 2020 and 2021). Concerning the study at large: Samples covering the acute and convalescent phases of COVID-19 were provided by collaborators in the United States, Italy and Spain. The samples were drawn from two sources: the first 160 participants of the ongoing ImmuneRACE study, and over 1,000 subjects contributed by 6 global collaborators. The dataset comprised deeply sampled blood TCRbeta repertoires from subjects exposed to, actively infected with, or recovered from COVID-19. The sample metadata nearly always contained a de-identified subject ID, COVID-19 status, age in years and sex. Where HLA class I and class II types were available, the types were taken from metadata supplied by the sample provider, not from assay-based typing. The repertoires were made available in a free public database intended to serve as a resource for research on the immune response to SARS-CoV-2. The material from the prospective study consisted of cDNA or gDNA derived from T cells, B-cell-depleted T cells, or PBMCs.

The collaborating institutions used their own protocols to collect whole blood in K2EDTA tubes. Collaborator samples were shipped for TCRbeta analysis as frozen whole blood, isolated PBMCs, or DNA extracted from either sample type. What the research found in general, with its limitations: Clinical and demographic metadata were provided uncurated, with the amount varying by source and participant.

TCRbeta CDR3 regions were amplified from genomic DNA using the immunoSEQ Assay, a bias-controlled multiplex PCR. The published analysis was carried out like this. The number of nucleated cells in each sample was estimated from the amplification of reference gene primers within the assay. To quantify the absolute abundance of each unique TCRbeta CDR3 rearrangement, sequence reads were collapsed and filtered. Productive Simpson clonality was computed per sample as the square root of Simpson's diversity index over productive rearrangements. Here the immuneACCESS table is served through TCRdb, limited to in-frame sequences with V and J called. Missing clones are a known gap in these copies; in checked studies unresolved V genes cover under half, and the rest lacks a known reason. Clone size and the V and J calls come from that table; the DNA yielded D and trimming. The sample table records about 140,000 clones; approximately 80% of these occur just once. The biggest ten clones account for roughly 4.7% of the sample.

The sample was peripheral blood. The TCR sequence derives from a woman over 75 with active or convalescent COVID-19. The chain is encoded by TRBV7-9 joined to TRBJ1-2; TRBD1 aligns with 10 central bases. The CDR3 amino acid sequence is: CASSFGTGVYYGYTF. In nucleotides, the sequence is TGTGCCAGCAGCTTCGGGACAGGGGTGTACTATGGCTACACCTTC. The entire variable domain, with the stretches around the CDR3 drawn from the reference TRBV7-9 and TRBJ1-2 proteins, is DTGVSQNPRHKITKRGQNVTFRCDPISEHNRLYWYRQTLGQGPEFLTYFQNEAQLEKSRLLSDRFSAERPKGSFSTLEIQRTEQGDSAMYLCASSFGTGVYYGYTFGSGTRLTVV.